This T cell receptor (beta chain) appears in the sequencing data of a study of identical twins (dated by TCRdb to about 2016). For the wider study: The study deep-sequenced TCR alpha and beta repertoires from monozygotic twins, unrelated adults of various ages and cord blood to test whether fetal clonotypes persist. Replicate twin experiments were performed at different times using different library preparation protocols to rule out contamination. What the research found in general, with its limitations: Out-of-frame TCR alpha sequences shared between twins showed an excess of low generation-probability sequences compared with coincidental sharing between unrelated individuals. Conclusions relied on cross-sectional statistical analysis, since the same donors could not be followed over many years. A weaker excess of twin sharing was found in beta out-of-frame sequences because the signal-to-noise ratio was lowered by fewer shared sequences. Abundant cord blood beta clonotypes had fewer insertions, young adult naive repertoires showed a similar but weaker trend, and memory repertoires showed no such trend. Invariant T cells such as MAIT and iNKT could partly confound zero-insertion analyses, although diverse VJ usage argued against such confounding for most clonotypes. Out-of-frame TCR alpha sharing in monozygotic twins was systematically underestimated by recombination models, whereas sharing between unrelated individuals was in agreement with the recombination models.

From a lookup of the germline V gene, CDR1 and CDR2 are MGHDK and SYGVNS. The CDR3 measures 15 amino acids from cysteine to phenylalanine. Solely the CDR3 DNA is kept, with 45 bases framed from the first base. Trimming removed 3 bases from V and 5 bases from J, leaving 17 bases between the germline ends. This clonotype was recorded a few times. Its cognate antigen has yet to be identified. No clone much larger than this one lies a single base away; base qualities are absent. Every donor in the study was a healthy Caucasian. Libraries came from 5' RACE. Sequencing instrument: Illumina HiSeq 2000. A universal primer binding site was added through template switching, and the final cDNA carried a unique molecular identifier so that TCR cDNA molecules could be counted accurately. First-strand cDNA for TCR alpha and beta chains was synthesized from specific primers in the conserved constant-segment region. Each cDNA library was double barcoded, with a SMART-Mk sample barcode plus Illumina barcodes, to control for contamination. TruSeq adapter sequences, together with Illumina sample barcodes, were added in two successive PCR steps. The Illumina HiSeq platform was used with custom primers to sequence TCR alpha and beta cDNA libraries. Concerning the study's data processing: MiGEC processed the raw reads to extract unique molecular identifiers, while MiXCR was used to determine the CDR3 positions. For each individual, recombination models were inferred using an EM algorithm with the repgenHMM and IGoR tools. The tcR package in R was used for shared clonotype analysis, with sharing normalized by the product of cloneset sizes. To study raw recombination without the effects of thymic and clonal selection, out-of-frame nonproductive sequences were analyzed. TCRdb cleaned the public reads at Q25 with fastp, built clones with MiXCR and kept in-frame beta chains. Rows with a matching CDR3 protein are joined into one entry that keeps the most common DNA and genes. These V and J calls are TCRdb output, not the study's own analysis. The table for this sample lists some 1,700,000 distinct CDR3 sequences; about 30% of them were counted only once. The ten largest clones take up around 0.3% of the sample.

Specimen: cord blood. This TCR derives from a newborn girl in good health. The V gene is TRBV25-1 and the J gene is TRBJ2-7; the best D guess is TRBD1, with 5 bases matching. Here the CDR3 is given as CASSETVSYSDEQYF. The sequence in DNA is TGTGCCAGCAGTGAGACAGTATCCTATTCAGACGAGCAGTACTTC.